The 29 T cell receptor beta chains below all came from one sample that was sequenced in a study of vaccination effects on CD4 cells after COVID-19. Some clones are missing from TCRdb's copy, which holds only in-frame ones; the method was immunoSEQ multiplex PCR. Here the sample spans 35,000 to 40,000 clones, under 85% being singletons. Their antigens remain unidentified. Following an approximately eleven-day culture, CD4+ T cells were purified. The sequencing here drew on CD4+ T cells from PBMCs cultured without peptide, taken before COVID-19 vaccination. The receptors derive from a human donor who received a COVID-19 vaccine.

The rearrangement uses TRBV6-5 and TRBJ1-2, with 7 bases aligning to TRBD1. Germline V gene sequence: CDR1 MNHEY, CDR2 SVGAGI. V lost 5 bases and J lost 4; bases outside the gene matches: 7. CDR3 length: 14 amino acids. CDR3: CASSPTRDSYGYTF. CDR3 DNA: TGTGCCAGCAGTCCAACCCGGGACAGCTATGGCTACACCTTC.

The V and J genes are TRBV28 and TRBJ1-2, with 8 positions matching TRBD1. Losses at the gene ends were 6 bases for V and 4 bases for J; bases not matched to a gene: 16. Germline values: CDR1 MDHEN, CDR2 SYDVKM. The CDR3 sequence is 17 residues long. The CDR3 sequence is CASSPSPGQEWFYGYTF. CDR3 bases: TGTGCCAGCAGCCCTTCCCCGGGACAGGAGTGGTTCTATGGCTACACCTTC.

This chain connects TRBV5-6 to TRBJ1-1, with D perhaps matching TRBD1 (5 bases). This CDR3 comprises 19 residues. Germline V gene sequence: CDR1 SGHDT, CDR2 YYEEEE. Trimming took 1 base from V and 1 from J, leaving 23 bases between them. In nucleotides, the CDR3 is TGTGCCAGCAGCTTGCCCCGGACGAGGGGCGACCCAAGGAACACTGAAGCTTTCTTT. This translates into CASSLPRTRGDPRNTEAFF.

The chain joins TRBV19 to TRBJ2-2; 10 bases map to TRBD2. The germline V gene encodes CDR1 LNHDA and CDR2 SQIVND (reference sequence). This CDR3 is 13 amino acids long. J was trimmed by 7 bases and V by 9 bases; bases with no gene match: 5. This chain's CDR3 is CASGSGRGGELFF. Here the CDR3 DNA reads TGTGCCAGCGGAAGCGGGAGGGGCGGGGAGCTGTTTTTT.

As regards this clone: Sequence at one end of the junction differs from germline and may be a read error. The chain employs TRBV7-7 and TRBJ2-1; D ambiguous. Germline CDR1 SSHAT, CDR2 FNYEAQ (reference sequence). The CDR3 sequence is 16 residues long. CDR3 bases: TGTGCTAGCAGCCCTTTAGCCTCCAGCTCCTACAATGAGCAGTTCTTC. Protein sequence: CASSPLASSSYNEQFF.

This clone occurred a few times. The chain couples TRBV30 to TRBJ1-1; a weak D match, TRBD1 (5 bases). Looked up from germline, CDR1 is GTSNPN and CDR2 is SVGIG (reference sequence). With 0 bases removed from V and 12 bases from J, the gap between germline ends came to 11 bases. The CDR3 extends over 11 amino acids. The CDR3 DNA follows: TGTGCCTGGAGTGTACGGACATCCTCTTTCTTT. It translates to CAWSVRTSSFF.

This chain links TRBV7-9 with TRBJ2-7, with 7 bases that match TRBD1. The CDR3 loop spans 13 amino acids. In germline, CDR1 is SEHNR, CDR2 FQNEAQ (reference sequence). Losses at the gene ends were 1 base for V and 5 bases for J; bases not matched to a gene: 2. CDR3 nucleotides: TGTGCCAGCAGCTTAGACAGGGGCGACGAGCAGTACTTC. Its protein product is CASSLDRGDEQYF.

The CDR3 sequence is CASSQDGGNSPLHF. The CDR3 nucleotides are TGTGCCAGCAGCCAAGATGGGGGGAATTCACCCCTCCACTTT. This chain uses TRBV4-2 with TRBJ1-6; D is perhaps TRBD1 (5 bases). The CDR3 is 14 amino acids. Germline values: CDR1 LGHNA, CDR2 YNFKEQ. Trimming left V 0 bases short and J 7 bases short, with 7 bases between.

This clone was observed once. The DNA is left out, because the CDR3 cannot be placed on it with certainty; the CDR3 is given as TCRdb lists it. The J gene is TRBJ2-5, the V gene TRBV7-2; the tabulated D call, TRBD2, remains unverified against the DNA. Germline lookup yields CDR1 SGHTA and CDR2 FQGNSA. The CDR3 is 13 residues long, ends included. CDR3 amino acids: CASSTSGGETQYF.

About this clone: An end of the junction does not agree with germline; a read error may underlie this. The CDR3 sequence: CASNISPGDSSFF. CDR3 coding DNA: TGCGCCAGCAACATTTCCCCTGGGGACTCCTCATTTTTT. The gene calls are TRBV5-1 and TRBJ2-3; D might be TRBD2 (6 bases). Germline V lookup: CDR1 SGHRS, CDR2 YFSETQ. The CDR3 sequence is 13 residues long.

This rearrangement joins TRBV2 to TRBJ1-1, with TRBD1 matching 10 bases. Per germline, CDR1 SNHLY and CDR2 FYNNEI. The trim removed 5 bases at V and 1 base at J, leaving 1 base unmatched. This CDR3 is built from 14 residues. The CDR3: CASSRDRGNTEAFF. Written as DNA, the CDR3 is TGTGCCAGCAGTCGGGACAGGGGGAACACTGAAGCTTTCTTT.

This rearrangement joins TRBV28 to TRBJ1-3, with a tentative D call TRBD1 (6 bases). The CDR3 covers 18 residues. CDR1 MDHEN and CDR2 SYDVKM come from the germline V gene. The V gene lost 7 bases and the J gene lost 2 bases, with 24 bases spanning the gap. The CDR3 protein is CASTARRGRGGTGNTIYF. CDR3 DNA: TGTGCCAGCACAGCCAGGAGGGGAAGAGGGGGGACTGGAAACACCATATATTTT.

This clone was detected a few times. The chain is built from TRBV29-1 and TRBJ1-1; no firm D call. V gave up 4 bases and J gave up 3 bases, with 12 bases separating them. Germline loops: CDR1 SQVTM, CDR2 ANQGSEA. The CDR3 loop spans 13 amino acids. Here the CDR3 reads CSVVAIVDTEAFF. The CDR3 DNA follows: TGCAGCGTTGTCGCAATAGTGGACACTGAAGCTTTCTTT.

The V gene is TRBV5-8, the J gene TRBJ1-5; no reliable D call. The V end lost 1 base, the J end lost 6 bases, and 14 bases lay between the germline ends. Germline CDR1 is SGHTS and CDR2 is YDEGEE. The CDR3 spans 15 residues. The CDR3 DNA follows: TGTGCCAGCAGCTTGTCCGGGGTGGGCGGTCAGCCCCAGCATTTT. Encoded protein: CASSLSGVGGQPQHF.

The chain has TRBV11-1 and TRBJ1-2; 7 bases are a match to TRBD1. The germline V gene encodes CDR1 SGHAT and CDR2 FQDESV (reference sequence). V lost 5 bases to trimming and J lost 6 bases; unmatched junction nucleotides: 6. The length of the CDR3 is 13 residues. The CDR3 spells CASSHGQDDGYTF. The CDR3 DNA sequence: TGTGCCAGCAGCCATGGACAGGACGATGGCTACACCTTC.

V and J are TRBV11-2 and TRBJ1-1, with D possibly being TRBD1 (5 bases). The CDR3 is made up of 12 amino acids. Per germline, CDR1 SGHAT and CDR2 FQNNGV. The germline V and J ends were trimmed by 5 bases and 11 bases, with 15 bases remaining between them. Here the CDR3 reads CASSRVGPSAFF. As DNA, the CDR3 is TGTGCCAGCAGCCGCGTGGGGCCGTCGGCTTTCTTT.

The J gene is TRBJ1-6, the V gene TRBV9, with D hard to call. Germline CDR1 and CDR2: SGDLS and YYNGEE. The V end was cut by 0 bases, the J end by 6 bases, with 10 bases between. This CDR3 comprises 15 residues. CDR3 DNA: TGTGCCAGCAGCGTAGATGCAGGTACTAATTCACCCCTCCACTTT. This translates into CASSVDAGTNSPLHF.

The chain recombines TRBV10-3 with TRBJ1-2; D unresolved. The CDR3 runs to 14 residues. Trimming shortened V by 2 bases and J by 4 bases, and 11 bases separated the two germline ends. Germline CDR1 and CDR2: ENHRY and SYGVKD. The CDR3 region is CAISETGSGYGYTF. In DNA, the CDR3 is TGTGCCATCAGTGAGACCGGGTCAGGCTATGGCTACACCTTC.

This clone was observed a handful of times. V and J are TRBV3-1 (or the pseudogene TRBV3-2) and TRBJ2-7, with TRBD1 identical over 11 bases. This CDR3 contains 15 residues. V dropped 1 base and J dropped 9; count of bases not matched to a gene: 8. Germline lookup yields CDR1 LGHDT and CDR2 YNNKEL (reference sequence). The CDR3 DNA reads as TGTGCCAGCAGCCAAGGGACAGGGGGCGGGGGGGTGCAGTACTTC. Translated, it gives CASSQGTGGGGVQYF.

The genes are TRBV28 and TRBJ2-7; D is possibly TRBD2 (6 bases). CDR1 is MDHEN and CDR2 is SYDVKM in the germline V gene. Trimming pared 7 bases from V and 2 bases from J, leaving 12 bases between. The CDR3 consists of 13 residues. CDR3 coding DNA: TGTGCCAGCACCATCACGGGGGCCTACGAGCAGTACTTC. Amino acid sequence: CASTITGAYEQYF.

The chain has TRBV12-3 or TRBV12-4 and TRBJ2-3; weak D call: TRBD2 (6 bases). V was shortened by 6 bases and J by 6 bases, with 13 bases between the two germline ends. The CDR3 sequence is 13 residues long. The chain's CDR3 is CASSPTRLDTQYF. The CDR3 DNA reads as TGTGCCAGCAGCCCGACTAGGCTGGATACGCAGTATTTT.

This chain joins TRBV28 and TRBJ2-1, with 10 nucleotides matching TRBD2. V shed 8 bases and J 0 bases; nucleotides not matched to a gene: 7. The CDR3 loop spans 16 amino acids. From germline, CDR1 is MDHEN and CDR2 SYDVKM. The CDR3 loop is CASGAGGSSSYNEQFF. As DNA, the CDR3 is TGTGCCAGCGGAGCGGGAGGGTCGAGCTCCTACAATGAGCAGTTCTTC.

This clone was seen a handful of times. CDR3 loop: CAISESSSNQPQHF. Here the CDR3 DNA reads TGTGCCATCAGTGAGTCAAGTAGCAATCAGCCCCAGCATTTT. The chain has TRBV10-3 and TRBJ1-5; D remains unclear. Deletions cut 0 bases from V and 0 bases from J, with 3 bases between. Germline CDR1 and CDR2: ENHRY and SYGVKD. The CDR3 has 14 residues.

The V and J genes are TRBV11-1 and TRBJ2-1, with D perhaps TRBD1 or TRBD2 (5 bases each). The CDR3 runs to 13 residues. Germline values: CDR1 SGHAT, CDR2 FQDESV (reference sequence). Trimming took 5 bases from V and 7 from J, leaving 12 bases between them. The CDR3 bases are TGTGCCAGCAGCGTAGTGGGGGAGAATGAGCAGTTCTTC. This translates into CASSVVGENEQFF.

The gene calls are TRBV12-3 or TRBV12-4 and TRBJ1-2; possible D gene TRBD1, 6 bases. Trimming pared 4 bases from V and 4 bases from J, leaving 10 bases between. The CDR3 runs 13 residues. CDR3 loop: CASSSTGFYGYTF. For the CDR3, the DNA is TGTGCCAGCAGTTCGACAGGCTTCTATGGCTACACCTTC.

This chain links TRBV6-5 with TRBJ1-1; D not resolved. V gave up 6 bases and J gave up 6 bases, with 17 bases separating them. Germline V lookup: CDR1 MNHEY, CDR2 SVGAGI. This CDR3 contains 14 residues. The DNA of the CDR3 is TGTGCCAGCAGCTACAGCGGACCGCGGGCTGAAGCTTTCTTT. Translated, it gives CASSYSGPRAEAFF.

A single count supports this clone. DNA for the CDR3: TGCAGTGCTAGTCTCGGGGTCGGGGAGCTGTTTTTT. This codes for CSASLGVGELFF. The V call is TRBV20-1, the J call TRBJ2-2, with D perhaps TRBD2 (5 bases). CDR3 length: 12 amino acids. CDR1 is DFQATT and CDR2 is SNEGSKA in the germline V gene (reference sequence). Trimming took off 3 bases at V and 7 bases at J, with 9 bases between the two ends.

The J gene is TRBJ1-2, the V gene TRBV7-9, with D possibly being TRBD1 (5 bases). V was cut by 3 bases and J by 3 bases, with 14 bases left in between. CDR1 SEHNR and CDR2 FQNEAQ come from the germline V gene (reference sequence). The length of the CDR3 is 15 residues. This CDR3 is CASSLLDWGDYGYTF. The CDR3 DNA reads TGTGCCAGCAGCTTGCTGGACTGGGGGGACTATGGCTACACCTTC.

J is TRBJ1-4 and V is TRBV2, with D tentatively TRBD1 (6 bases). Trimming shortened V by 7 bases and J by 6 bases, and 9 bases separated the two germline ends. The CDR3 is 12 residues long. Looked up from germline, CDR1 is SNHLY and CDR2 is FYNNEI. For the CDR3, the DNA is TGTGCCAGCACACAGGGTGATGAAAAACTGTTTTTT. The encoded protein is CASTQGDEKLFF.